Each of the 14 T cell receptor beta chains below was sequenced from the same sample in a study of response to subunit inactivated influenza vaccine. TCRdb ran MiXCR on the RT-PCR reads and lists one entry per CDR3 protein. The sample lists about 240,000 distinct CDR3 sequences, approximately 12% occurring once. Here the sequenced sample was non-naive T cells sorted from PBMCs, taken around 15 days before vaccination. These receptors were collected from a man aged 50-59 years who received an inactivated influenza vaccine.

This clonotype has only a few counts. The chain uses TRBV7-8 and TRBJ2-3, with 10 positions matching TRBD2. Losses at the gene ends were 9 bases for V and 5 bases for J; bases not matched to a gene: 8. The CDR3 has 14 amino acids. CDR1 SGHVS and CDR2 FQNEAQ come from the germline V gene. The CDR3 sequence: CASCPSGGLDTQYF. The CDR3 DNA sequence: TGTGCCAGTTGTCCTAGCGGGGGCCTAGATACGCAGTATTTT.

This rearrangement joins TRBV18 to TRBJ2-5; D is undetermined. Germline lookup yields CDR1 KGHSH and CDR2 LQKENI. CDR3 length: 13 residues. V was shortened by 4 bases and J by 5 bases, with 11 bases between the two germline ends. The DNA for the CDR3 is TGTGCCAGCTCACGGACGGCCGGGGAGACCCAGTACTTC. Its translation is CASSRTAGETQYF. The complete variable domain, with remaining parts taken from reference TRBV18 and TRBJ2-5, reads NAGVMQNPRHLVRRRGQEARLRCSPMKGHSHVYWYRQLPEEGLKFMVYLQKENIIDESGMPKERFSAEFPKEGPSILRIQQVVRGDSAAYFCASSRTAGETQYFGPGTRLLVL.

The CDR3 nucleotides read TGTGCCAGCAGAACAGCCCTCGGGGCCAACGTCCTGACTTTC. Protein: CASRTALGANVLTF. This chain joins TRBV12-3 or TRBV12-4 and TRBJ2-6; D remains unclear. This CDR3 contains 14 residues. Between the trimmed V and J ends, which lost 6 bases and 4 bases, there was a span of 10 bases.

This clonotype occurred many times. The chain is built from TRBV6-5 and TRBJ1-1; no reliable D call. The V and J ends lost 0 bases and 5 bases respectively, with 10 bases between them. The CDR3 loop spans 14 amino acids. The V gene's germline CDR1 is MNHEY and CDR2 SVGAGI. The CDR3 DNA reads as TGTGCCAGCAGTTACTCCCCGCTTGGGACTGAAGCTTTCTTT. This codes for CASSYSPLGTEAFF.

The rearrangement uses TRBV20-1 and TRBJ1-3; D unclear. Trimming took off 4 bases at V and 0 bases at J, with 10 bases between the two ends. Looked up from germline, CDR1 is DFQATT and CDR2 is SNEGSKA (reference sequence). The CDR3 is 14 amino acids. CDR3 DNA sequence: TGCAGTGCTACCCGAGGCTCCTCTGGAAACACCATATATTTT. Its protein product is CSATRGSSGNTIYF.

This clonotype has a handful of counts. This chain joins TRBV6-5 and TRBJ2-4; D is undetermined. The CDR3 consists of 12 residues. Trimming took 10 bases from V and 0 from J, leaving 7 bases between them. CDR1 MNHEY and CDR2 SVGAGI come from the germline V gene. CDR3 coding DNA: TGTGCCAAAACCTCAGCCAAAAACATTCAGTACTTC. Translating gives CAKTSAKNIQYF.

The V and J genes are TRBV6-1 and TRBJ1-4; 8 bases align to TRBD1. Germline V gene data show CDR1 as MNHNS and CDR2 as SASEGT. V gave up 5 bases and J gave up 3 bases; unmatched junction bases: 8. The CDR3 is 16 residues long. This CDR3 is CASSPLPGQANEKLFF. The CDR3 DNA reads as TGTGCCAGCAGTCCCCTACCGGGACAGGCTAATGAAAAACTGTTTTTT.

This chain joins TRBV6-1 and TRBJ2-1; D is ambiguous. In germline, CDR1 is MNHNS, CDR2 SASEGT. V lost 6 bases and J lost 6, with 9 bases in between. The CDR3 spans 12 residues. CDR3 bases: TGTGCCAGCAGAGGTGTCACCAATGAGCAGTTCTTC. Its protein product is CASRGVTNEQFF.

This clonotype has ten or more counts. The rearrangement joins TRBV12-3 or TRBV12-4 to TRBJ1-5; TRBD1 agrees at 7 bases. This CDR3 region has 14 residues. V shed 6 bases and J 6 bases; nucleotides not matched to a gene: 8. The CDR3 spells CASSQTGNSQPQHF. Here the CDR3 DNA reads TGTGCCAGCAGCCAGACAGGGAATAGTCAGCCCCAGCATTTT.

The V gene is TRBV28, the J gene TRBJ2-1; 8 bases match TRBD2. This CDR3 region has 16 residues. Germline V CDR1 and CDR2: MDHEN, SYDVKM. Trimming took 3 bases from V and 4 from J; bases not matched to a gene: 8. The CDR3 bases are TGTGCCAGCAGTTTGGGCGGGAGGCCTCAATACAATGAGCAGTTCTTC. Translation gives CASSLGGRPQYNEQFF.

This clonotype appeared many times. The genes are TRBV27 and TRBJ2-1; possibly TRBD2 for D (6 bases). This CDR3 is 16 amino acids long. Germline V gene sequence: CDR1 MNHEY, CDR2 SMNVEV (reference sequence). Between the trimmed V and J ends, which lost 2 bases and 8 bases, there was a span of 19 bases. CDR3 loop: CASSLTVLATYDEQFF. The CDR3 DNA sequence: TGTGCCAGCAGTTTAACGGTGCTAGCGACTTATGATGAGCAGTTCTTC.

This clonotype was seen more than once but under ten times. The V gene is TRBV27, the J gene TRBJ2-3; 13 bases map to TRBD2. From germline, CDR1 is MNHEY and CDR2 SMNVEV (reference sequence). V dropped 5 bases and J dropped 1; count of bases not matched to a gene: 3. The CDR3 contains 16 residues. CDR3 amino acids: CASSPLAGGGTDTQYF. Here the CDR3 DNA reads TGTGCCAGCAGTCCACTAGCGGGGGGGGGCACAGATACGCAGTATTTT.

Ten or more counts support this clonotype. An end of the junction differs from the germline gene, which may be a read error. This chain uses TRBV7-2 with TRBJ2-7; 7 nucleotides align to TRBD2. There are 15 residues in the CDR3. Germline V gene sequence: CDR1 SGHTA, CDR2 FQGNSA. CDR3 DNA sequence: TGTGCCAGCAGCTTGTATCTAGCGGCCTCCTCCGAGCAGTACTTC. Encoded protein: CASSLYLAASSEQYF. The variable domain in full, completed from reference TRBV7-2 and TRBJ2-7, reads GAGVSQSPSNKVTEKGKDVELRCDPISGHTALYWYRQSLGQGLEFLIYFQGNSAPDKSGLPSDRFSAERTGGSVSTLTIQRTQQEDSAVYLCASSLYLAASSEQYFGPGTRLTVT.

The J gene is TRBJ2-1, the V gene TRBV20-1; possibly TRBD2 for D (5 bases). Trimming took 3 bases from V and 5 from J, leaving 11 bases between them. This CDR3 is 13 amino acids long. Germline CDR1 DFQATT, CDR2 SNEGSKA (reference sequence). The CDR3, as DNA: TGCAGTGCTAGGGAGGTTCGTGACAATGAGCAGTTCTTC. This sequence encodes CSAREVRDNEQFF.